The sequence of this T cell receptor beta chain was determined in a study of T cell responses to AZD1222 COVID-19 vaccine. TCRdb's copy holds only in-frame clones and misses some; the assay was immunoSEQ multiplex PCR. The sample records around 70,000 clones, 86% being singletons. Trimming removed 7 bases at V and 1 base at J, with 13 bases between. This CDR3 is 14 amino acids long. The germline V gene has CDR1 SEHNR and CDR2 FQNEAQ (reference sequence). V is TRBV7-9 and J is TRBJ1-1; no definite D call. Sample: peripheral blood, taken on day 0 of AZD1222 vaccination. The sequence came from an adult in good health. The CDR3 DNA is TGTGCCAGCACCCCAGCAGGCGGGAACACTGAAGCTTTCTTT. Residues: CASTPAGGNTEAFF.